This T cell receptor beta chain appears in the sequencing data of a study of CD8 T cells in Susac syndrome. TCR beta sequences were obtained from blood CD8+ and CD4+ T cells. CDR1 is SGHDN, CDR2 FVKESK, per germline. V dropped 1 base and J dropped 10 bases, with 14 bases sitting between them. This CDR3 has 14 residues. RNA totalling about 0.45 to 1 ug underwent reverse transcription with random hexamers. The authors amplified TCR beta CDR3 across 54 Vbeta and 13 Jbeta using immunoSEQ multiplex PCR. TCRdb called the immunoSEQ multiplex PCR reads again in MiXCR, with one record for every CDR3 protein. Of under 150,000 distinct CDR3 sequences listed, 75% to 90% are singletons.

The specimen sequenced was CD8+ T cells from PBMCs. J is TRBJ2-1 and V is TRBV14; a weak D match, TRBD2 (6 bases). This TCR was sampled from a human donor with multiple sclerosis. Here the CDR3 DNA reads TGTGCCAGCAGCCAAGTTGGGGGGAGCCCAGAGCAGTTCTTC. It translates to CASSQVGGSPEQFF.